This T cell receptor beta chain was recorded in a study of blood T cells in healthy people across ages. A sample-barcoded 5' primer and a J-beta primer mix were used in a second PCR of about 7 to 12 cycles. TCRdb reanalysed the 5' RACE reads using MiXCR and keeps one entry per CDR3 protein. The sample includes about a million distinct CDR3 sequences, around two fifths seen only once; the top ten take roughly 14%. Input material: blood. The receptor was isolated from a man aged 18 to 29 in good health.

CDR3 protein: CASSFLAGGSGELFF. The CDR3 nucleotides are TGTGCCAGCAGTTTTCTAGCGGGGGGTTCCGGGGAGCTGTTTTTT. This chain uses TRBV12-3 or TRBV12-4 with TRBJ2-2; the match to TRBD2 covers 11 bases. This CDR3 region has 15 residues. After removal of 3 bases from V and 6 bases from J, the junction contained 3 bases not matched to a gene.